This T cell receptor beta chain was captured in a study of kidney transplant recipient with SARS-CoV-2 infection. As for this clonotype: A much larger clone lies a single base off, so this may be a read error.

TCRdb itself ran the reads through MiXCR, one entry per CDR3 protein. The repertoire includes under 300,000 distinct CDR3 sequences, 25% to 30% of them detected once, and under 7.5% sits in the top ten. CDR1 is SGDLS, CDR2 YYNGEE, per germline. This CDR3 contains 12 residues. The receptor was derived from a young adult male patient who had COVID-19 and was a kidney transplant recipient. Some T cells may be provided by the graft donor. The J gene is TRBJ1-2, the V gene TRBV9; D is unresolved. Source: a blood sample, taken at baseline and on day 111 from a kidney transplant recipient. CDR3 amino acids: CTSSGTRDGYTF. The CDR3 coding sequence is TGTACCAGCAGCGGTACCAGAGATGGCTACACCTTC.